The 25 T cell receptor beta chains below were found in one sample sequenced in a study of vaccination effects on CD4 cells after COVID-19. These receptors are not linked to any known antigen. Upon completion of under eleven days in culture, CD4+ T cells were isolated. Repertoires were generated with immunoSEQ multiplex PCR, while TCRdb's copy carries only in-frame clones and drops some. Here the sample spans approximately 58,000 clones, about three quarters being singletons. This material consisted of CD4+ T cells from PBMCs cultured without peptide, taken before COVID-19 vaccination. These receptor sequences come from a human donor who received a COVID-19 vaccine.

This clone has only a few counts. The CDR3 loop is CASSYRRGKGTEAFF. The CDR3 DNA follows: TGTGCCAGCAGTTACCGACGTGGGAAGGGCACTGAAGCTTTCTTT. The J gene is TRBJ1-1, the V gene TRBV6-2 or TRBV6-3; D is uncertain. This CDR3 spans 15 amino acids. Germline V gives CDR1 MNHEY, CDR2 SVGEGT. V was cut by 2 bases and J by 4 bases, with 14 bases left in between.

The CDR3 DNA reads as TGTGCCACCAGCAGAGACCTAGCGGGGGGCGGGGAGCTGTTTTTT. It specifies CATSRDLAGGGELFF. This chain links TRBV15 with TRBJ2-2, with 11 positions matching TRBD2. With 0 bases clipped from V and 7 bases from J, the junction kept 1 base outside the gene matches. This CDR3 is 15 amino acids long. Germline CDR1 LNHNV, CDR2 YYDKDF (reference sequence).

The CDR3 nucleotides read TGTGCCAGCATCTCTGGGGTGGTCGGGGAGCTGTTTTTT. It specifies CASISGVVGELFF. This chain links TRBV28 with TRBJ2-2; D gene unclear. The CDR3 sequence is 13 residues long. The V end lost 7 bases, the J end lost 7 bases, and 13 bases lay between the germline ends. Germline loops: CDR1 MDHEN, CDR2 SYDVKM. The full variable domain, with the rest looked up from reference TRBV28 and TRBJ2-2, is DVKVTQSSRYLVKRTGEKVFLECVQDMDHENMFWYRQDPGLGLRLIYFSYDVKMKEKGDIPEGYSVSREKKERFSLILESASTNQTSMYLCASISGVVGELFFGEGSRLTVL.

The chain links TRBV12-5 to TRBJ2-6, with 9 bases identical to TRBD1. Trimming at V came to 9 bases and at J to 1 base, leaving 7 bases not matched to a gene. Germline V CDR1 and CDR2: LGHNT, FRNRAP. CDR3 length: 16 amino acids. The CDR3 DNA sequence: TGTGCTAGGACAGGGGGGAGAATATCTGGGGCCAACGTCCTGACTTTC. Its protein product is CARTGGRISGANVLTF.

This chain connects TRBV6-6 to TRBJ1-3; maybe TRBD1 (6 bases). Germline CDR1 reads MNHNY; CDR2 reads SVGAGI (reference sequence). There are 15 residues in the CDR3. Between the trimmed V and J ends, which lost 5 bases and 1 base, there was a span of 12 bases. The CDR3 nucleotides read TGTGCCAGCAGTCCTGACAGGAGGTCTGGAAACACCATATATTTT. Translating gives CASSPDRRSGNTIYF.

The rearrangement links TRBV6-1 to TRBJ1-4; D is possibly TRBD1 (6 bases). Deletions cut 2 bases from V and 5 bases from J, with 9 bases between. The germline CDR1 and CDR2 sequences are MNHNS and SASEGT. This CDR3 region has 14 residues. CDR3 sequence reads: CASSEPGQNEKLFF. DNA for the CDR3: TGTGCCAGCAGTGAACCGGGACAAAATGAAAAACTGTTTTTT.

This clone qualifies as medium-sized. The V call is TRBV2, the J call TRBJ1-5; the D is unclear. Trimming cost V 8 bases and J 4 bases, with 9 bases left between them. The germline V gene has CDR1 SNHLY and CDR2 FYNNEI. The CDR3 has 12 amino acids. CDR3 protein: CASARGNQPQHF. CDR3 nucleotide sequence: TGTGCCAGCGCACGGGGAAATCAGCCCCAGCATTTT.

This chain uses TRBV24-1 with TRBJ2-6; D tentatively fits TRBD1 or TRBD2 (5 bases each). This CDR3 has 15 amino acids. Looked up from germline, CDR1 is KGHDR and CDR2 is SFDVKD. V lost 3 bases, J lost 2 bases, and 7 bases lay in between. The DNA of the CDR3 is TGTGCCACCAGTGATCCGGGGCCTGGGGCCAACGTCCTGACTTTC. Protein product: CATSDPGPGANVLTF.

The chain's CDR3 is CASSEQQGWGYTF. The CDR3 region has the DNA TGTGCCAGCAGTGAACAGCAGGGCTGGGGCTACACCTTC. V and J are TRBV2 and TRBJ1-2, with D maybe TRBD1 (5 bases). The CDR3 is 13 amino acids. Germline V CDR1 and CDR2: SNHLY, FYNNEI. V lost 2 bases and J 8 bases, leaving 12 bases between the germline ends.

The CDR3, as DNA: TGCAGTGCCGTTGGATTAGAGACCCAGTACTTC. This gives the protein CSAVGLETQYF. The rearrangement links TRBV20-1 to TRBJ2-5; no clear D gene. CDR3 size: 11 residues. In germline, CDR1 is DFQATT, CDR2 SNEGSKA (reference sequence). Trimming removed 6 bases at V and 4 bases at J, with 9 bases between.

This clone was found a few times. J is TRBJ1-1 and V is TRBV7-3; D is uncertain. The CDR3 consists of 13 residues. Between the trimmed V and J ends, which lost 5 bases and 8 bases, there was a span of 15 bases. The V gene's germline CDR1 is SGHTA and CDR2 FQGTGA. The CDR3 reads CASSPTDIQEAFF. CDR3 DNA: TGTGCCAGCAGCCCTACTGACATACAAGAAGCTTTCTTT.

The chain couples TRBV6-5 to TRBJ2-7, with 9 bases identical to TRBD1. Trimming removed 6 bases from V and 4 bases from J; junction bases left unmatched: 7. Germline V gene data show CDR1 as MNHEY and CDR2 as SVGAGI. The CDR3 totals 14 residues. DNA for the CDR3: TGTGCCAGCAGAGGACCGGGACAGGGATACGAGCAGTACGTC. Amino acid sequence: CASRGPGQGYEQYV.

The V and J genes are TRBV6-5 and TRBJ1-2, with D perhaps TRBD1 (6 bases). Germline V CDR1 and CDR2: MNHEY, SVGAGI. This CDR3 spans 14 amino acids. V dropped 7 bases and J dropped 5 bases, with 17 bases sitting between them. The chain's CDR3 is CASTTGPQGYGYTF. In DNA, the CDR3 is TGTGCCAGCACCACGGGACCCCAGGGGTATGGCTACACCTTC.

V is TRBV14 and J is TRBJ2-2; D is uncertain. CDR3 size: 13 residues. The ends were cut back, 1 base at V and 6 bases at J, with 6 bases in the middle. Looked up from germline, CDR1 is SGHDN and CDR2 is FVKESK. The CDR3 nucleotides read TGTGCCAGCAGCCAAGTCGATTCCGGGGAGCTGTTTTTT. This encodes CASSQVDSGELFF.

By proportion, this clone is medium-sized (0.01 to 0.1%). The chain combines TRBV7-9 with TRBJ2-3; D gene unclear. CDR1 is SEHNR, CDR2 FQNEAQ, per germline (reference sequence). The CDR3 has 13 residues. The ends were cut back, 7 bases at V and 4 bases at J, with 12 bases in the middle. This chain's CDR3 is CASIGWAADTQYF. The CDR3 DNA sequence: TGTGCCAGCATTGGATGGGCTGCAGATACGCAGTATTTT.

This rearrangement joins TRBV2 to TRBJ1-1; D is ambiguous. V was trimmed by 6 bases and J by 9 bases, leaving 11 bases between them. This CDR3 comprises 11 residues. CDR1 SNHLY and CDR2 FYNNEI come from the germline V gene. In DNA form, the CDR3 reads TGTGCCAGCAGCGACTCTCCCCAAGCTTTCTTT. It specifies CASSDSPQAFF. Full variable domain (missing parts from reference TRBV2 and TRBJ1-1): EPEVTQTPSHQVTQMGQEVILRCVPISNHLYFYWYRQILGQKVEFLVSFYNNEISEKSEIFDDQFSVERPDGSNFTLKIRSTKLEDSAMYFCASSDSPQAFFGQGTRLTVV.

The chain couples TRBV2 to TRBJ2-3; D unclear. The CDR3 is made up of 13 amino acids. Germline V gene sequence: CDR1 SNHLY, CDR2 FYNNEI. The V end was cut by 7 bases, the J end by 3 bases, with 11 bases between. CDR3 in DNA: TGTGCCAGCAATCATAGAGAGACAGATACGCAGTATTTT. Residues: CASNHRETDTQYF.

CDR3: CASSYSGQGGTQYF. CDR3 DNA sequence: TGTGCCAGCAGTTACTCCGGACAGGGAGGGACCCAGTACTTC. The chain couples TRBV6-5 to TRBJ2-5; TRBD1 agrees at 8 bases. The CDR3 is 14 residues long. Per germline, CDR1 MNHEY and CDR2 SVGAGI. V trimming: 0 bases; J trimming: 7 bases; junction bases outside the gene matches: 4.

The rearrangement joins TRBV30 to TRBJ1-1, with a tentative D call TRBD1 (6 bases). The CDR3 is made up of 12 amino acids. With 1 base removed from V and 8 bases from J, the gap between germline ends came to 11 bases. Germline-derived CDR1 and CDR2 are GTSNPN and SVGIG (reference sequence). The CDR3: CAWSGGGQEAFF. The CDR3 nucleotides are TGTGCCTGGAGTGGTGGGGGGCAAGAAGCTTTCTTT.

This chain uses TRBV11-1 with TRBJ1-6; D ambiguous. The V and J ends lost 2 bases and 10 bases respectively, with 9 bases between them. The CDR3 sequence is 13 residues long. Looked up from germline, CDR1 is SGHAT and CDR2 is FQDESV (reference sequence). The CDR3 here is CASSLLVGSPLHF. CDR3 coding DNA: TGTGCCAGCAGCTTATTAGTGGGGTCACCCCTCCACTTT.

The J gene is TRBJ2-5, the V gene TRBV2, with a weak D call TRBD2 (6 bases). V lost 1 base and J lost 5, with 8 bases in between. CDR1 and CDR2 (germline): SNHLY, FYNNEI. The CDR3 covers 13 residues. CDR3 bases: TGTGCCAGCAGTGAAGGTGGGAGGGAGACCCAGTACTTC. It yields the protein CASSEGGRETQYF. Supplemented by reference TRBV2 and TRBJ2-5, the full variable domain reads EPEVTQTPSHQVTQMGQEVILRCVPISNHLYFYWYRQILGQKVEFLVSFYNNEISEKSEIFDDQFSVERPDGSNFTLKIRSTKLEDSAMYFCASSEGGRETQYFGPGTRLLVL.

The chain recombines TRBV29-1 with TRBJ1-4, with D maybe TRBD1 (6 bases). Germline CDR1 is SQVTM and CDR2 is ANQGSEA. CDR3 length equals 13 residues. V was pared by 7 bases and J by 8 bases, with 17 bases between. This CDR3 reads CSAKRTEEEKLFF. Here the CDR3 DNA reads TGCAGCGCCAAAAGGACAGAAGAAGAAAAACTGTTTTTT. Full variable domain (rest looked up from reference TRBV29-1 and TRBJ1-4): SAVISQKPSRDICQRGTSLTIQCQVDSQVTMMFWYRQQPGQSLTLIATANQGSEATYESGFVIDKFPISRPNLTFSTLTVSNMSPEDSSIYLCSAKRTEEEKLFFGSGTQLSVL.

The V call is TRBV3-1 (or the pseudogene TRBV3-2), the J call TRBJ2-3; D may be TRBD1 or TRBD2 (5 bases each). Trimming took 3 bases from V and 6 from J, leaving 13 bases between them. The CDR3 has 14 residues. CDR1 is LGHDT and CDR2 is YNNKEL in the germline V gene (reference sequence). The CDR3 loop is CASSHGARSDTQYF. CDR3 bases: TGTGCCAGCAGCCACGGGGCGCGGTCTGATACGCAGTATTTT.

The table lists this clone with a count of one. J is TRBJ1-1 and V is TRBV10-3; the match to TRBD1 covers 9 bases. This CDR3 has 14 residues. CDR1 is ENHRY and CDR2 is SYGVKD in the germline V gene. V was clipped by 5 bases and J by 3 bases; unmatched bases: 4. The DNA of the CDR3 is TGTGCCATCAGTAGCAGACAGGGGGACACTGAAGCTTTCTTT. It translates to CAISSRQGDTEAFF.

The count of this clone is one. The chain recombines TRBV27 with TRBJ2-1; D may be TRBD2 (6 bases). This CDR3 is 17 amino acids long. Germline CDR1 and CDR2: MNHEY and SMNVEV (reference sequence). Trimming pared 4 bases from V and 9 bases from J, leaving 25 bases between. CDR3 loop: CASSSEGRSFGIIEQFF. The CDR3 DNA follows: TGTGCCAGCAGTTCGGAAGGGAGGTCCTTCGGGATCATTGAGCAGTTCTTC.